The clone carrying this T cell receptor beta chain was seen a few times. Each CDR3 protein is one row after TCRdb ran MiXCR on the 5' RACE reads. The sample records some 50,000 distinct CDR3 sequences, 5.6% being singletons. This specimen comes from a study of early T cells in non-severe SARS-CoV-2 infection. Germline V gene sequence: CDR1 MNHEY, CDR2 SVGAGI. Trimming stripped 0 bases from V and 4 bases from J, with 9 bases between. The CDR3 is made up of 15 amino acids. Sample: whole blood. The receptor was derived from an adult who was a healthcare worker with PCR-confirmed SARS-CoV-2 infection or an uninfected control (not recorded which). The chain joins TRBV6-5 to TRBJ1-4, with D possibly TRBD1 on 5 matching bases. CDR3 protein: CASSYSGTHNEKLFF. CDR3 nucleotides: TGTGCCAGCAGTTACTCCGGGACTCATAATGAAAAACTGTTTTTT.